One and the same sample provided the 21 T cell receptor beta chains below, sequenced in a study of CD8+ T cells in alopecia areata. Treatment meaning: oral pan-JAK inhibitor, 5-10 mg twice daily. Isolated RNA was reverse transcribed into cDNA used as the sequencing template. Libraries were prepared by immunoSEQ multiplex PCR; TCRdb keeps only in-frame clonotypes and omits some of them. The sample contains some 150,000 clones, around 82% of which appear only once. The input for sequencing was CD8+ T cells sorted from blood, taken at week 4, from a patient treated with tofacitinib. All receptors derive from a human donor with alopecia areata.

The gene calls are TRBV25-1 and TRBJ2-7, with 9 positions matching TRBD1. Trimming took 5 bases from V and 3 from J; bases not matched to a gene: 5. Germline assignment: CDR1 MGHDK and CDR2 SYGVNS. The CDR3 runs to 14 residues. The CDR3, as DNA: TGTGCCAGCAGTAATTGGGACAGGGTCTACGAGCAGTACTTC. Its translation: CASSNWDRVYEQYF.

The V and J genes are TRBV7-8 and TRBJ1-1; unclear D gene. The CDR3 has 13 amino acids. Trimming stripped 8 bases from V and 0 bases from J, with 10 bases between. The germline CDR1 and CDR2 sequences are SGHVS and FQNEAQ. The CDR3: CASGRSMNTEAFF. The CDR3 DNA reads TGTGCCAGCGGACGCTCGATGAACACTGAAGCTTTCTTT.

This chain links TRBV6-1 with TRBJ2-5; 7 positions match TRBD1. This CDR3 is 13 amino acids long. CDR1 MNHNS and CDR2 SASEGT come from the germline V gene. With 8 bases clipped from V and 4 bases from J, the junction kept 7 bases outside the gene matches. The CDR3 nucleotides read TGTGCCAGCTACCGGGACAGAGGAGAGACCCAGTACTTC. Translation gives CASYRDRGETQYF.

CDR3 amino acids: CASSYSGTEQFF. DNA of the CDR3: TGTGCCAGCAGTTACTCCGGGACAGAGCAGTTCTTC. The chain couples TRBV6-6 to TRBJ2-1; possible D gene TRBD1, 6 bases. This CDR3 spans 12 amino acids. V lost 0 bases, J lost 10 bases, and 7 bases lay in between. Germline loops: CDR1 MNHNY, CDR2 SVGAGI (reference sequence).

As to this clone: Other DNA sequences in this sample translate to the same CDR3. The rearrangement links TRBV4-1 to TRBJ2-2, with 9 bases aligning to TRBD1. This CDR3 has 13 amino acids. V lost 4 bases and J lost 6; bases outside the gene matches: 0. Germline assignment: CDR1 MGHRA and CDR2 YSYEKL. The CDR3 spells CASSRDRAGELFF. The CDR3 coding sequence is TGCGCCAGCAGCCGGGACAGGGCCGGGGAGCTGTTTTTT.

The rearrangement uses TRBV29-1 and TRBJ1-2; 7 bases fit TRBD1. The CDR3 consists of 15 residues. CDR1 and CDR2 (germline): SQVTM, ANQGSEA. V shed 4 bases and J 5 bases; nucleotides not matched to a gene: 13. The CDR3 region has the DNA TGCAGCGTTGGAAACGATGAGGGACAGATTTATGGCTACACCTTC. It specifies CSVGNDEGQIYGYTF.

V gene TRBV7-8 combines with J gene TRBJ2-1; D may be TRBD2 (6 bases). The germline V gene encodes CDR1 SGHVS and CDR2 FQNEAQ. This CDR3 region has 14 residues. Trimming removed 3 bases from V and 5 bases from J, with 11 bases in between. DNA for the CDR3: TGTGCCAGCAGCTTCGGGCGGGGAAACAATGAGCAGTTCTTC. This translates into CASSFGRGNNEQFF.

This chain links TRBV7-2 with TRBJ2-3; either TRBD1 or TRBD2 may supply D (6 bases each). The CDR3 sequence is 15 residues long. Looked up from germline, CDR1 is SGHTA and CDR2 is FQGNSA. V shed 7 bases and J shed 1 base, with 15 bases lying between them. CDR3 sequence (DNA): TGTGCCAGCACCCAACGGGGGCGTGGCACAGATACGCAGTATTTT. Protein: CASTQRGRGTDTQYF.

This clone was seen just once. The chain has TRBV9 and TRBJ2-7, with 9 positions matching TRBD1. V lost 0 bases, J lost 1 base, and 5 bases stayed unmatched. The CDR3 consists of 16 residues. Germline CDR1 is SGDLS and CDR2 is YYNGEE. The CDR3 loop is CASSVERDRDSYEQYF. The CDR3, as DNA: TGTGCCAGCAGCGTAGAACGGGACAGGGATTCCTACGAGCAGTACTTC. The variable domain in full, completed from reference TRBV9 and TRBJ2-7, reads DSGVTQTPKHLITATGQRVTLRCSPRSGDLSVYWYQQSLDQGLQFLIQYYNGEERAKGNILERFSAQQFPDLHSELNLSSLELGDSALYFCASSVERDRDSYEQYFGPGTRLTVT.

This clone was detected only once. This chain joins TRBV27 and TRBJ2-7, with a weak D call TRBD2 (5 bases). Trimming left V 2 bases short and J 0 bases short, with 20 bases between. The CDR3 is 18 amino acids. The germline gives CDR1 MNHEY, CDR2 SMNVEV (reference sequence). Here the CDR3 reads CASSLNAPTPGSSYEQYF. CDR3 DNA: TGTGCCAGCAGTTTAAACGCCCCAACTCCTGGGAGCTCCTACGAGCAGTACTTC.

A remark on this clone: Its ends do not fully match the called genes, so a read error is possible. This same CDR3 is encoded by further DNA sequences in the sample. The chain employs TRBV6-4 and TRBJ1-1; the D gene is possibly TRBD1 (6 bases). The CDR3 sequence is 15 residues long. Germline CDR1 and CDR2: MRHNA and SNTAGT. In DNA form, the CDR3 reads TGTGCCAGCAGTGACAGTGGGGGGCTCGACACCGAAGCTTTCTTT. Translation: CASSDSGGLDTEAFF.

The CDR3 nucleotides are TGCAGCGTTCACGACCCCCACCGGTATGAGCAGTTCTTC. Translated, it gives CSVHDPHRYEQFF. The chain joins TRBV29-1 to TRBJ2-1; no reliable D call. Germline loops: CDR1 SQVTM, CDR2 ANQGSEA. V shed 5 bases and J shed 8 bases, with 16 bases lying between them. The CDR3 extends over 13 amino acids.

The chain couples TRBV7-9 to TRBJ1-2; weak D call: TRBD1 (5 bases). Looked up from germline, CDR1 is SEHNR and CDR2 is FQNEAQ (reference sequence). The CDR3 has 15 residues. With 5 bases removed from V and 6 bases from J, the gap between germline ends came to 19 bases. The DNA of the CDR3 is TGTGCCAGCAGCCTAGGAGCGGGGGGAACACATGGCTACACCTTC. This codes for CASSLGAGGTHGYTF.

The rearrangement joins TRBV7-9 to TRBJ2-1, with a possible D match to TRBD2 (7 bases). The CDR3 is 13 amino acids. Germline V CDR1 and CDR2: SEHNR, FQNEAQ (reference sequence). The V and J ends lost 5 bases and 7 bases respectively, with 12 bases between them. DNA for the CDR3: TGTGCCAGCAGCCCACGGGGGGCTAATGAGCAGTTCTTC. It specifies CASSPRGANEQFF. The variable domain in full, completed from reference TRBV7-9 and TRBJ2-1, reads DTGVSQNPRHKITKRGQNVTFRCDPISEHNRLYWYRQTLGQGPEFLTYFQNEAQLEKSRLLSDRFSAERPKGSFSTLEIQRTEQGDSAMYLCASSPRGANEQFFGPGTRLTVL.

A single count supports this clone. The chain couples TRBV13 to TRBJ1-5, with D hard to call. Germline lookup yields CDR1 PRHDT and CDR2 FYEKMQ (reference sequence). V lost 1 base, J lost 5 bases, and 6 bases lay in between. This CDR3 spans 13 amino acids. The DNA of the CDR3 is TGTGCCAGCAGCTTAGAGTCGTATCAGCCCCAGCATTTT. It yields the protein CASSLESYQPQHF.

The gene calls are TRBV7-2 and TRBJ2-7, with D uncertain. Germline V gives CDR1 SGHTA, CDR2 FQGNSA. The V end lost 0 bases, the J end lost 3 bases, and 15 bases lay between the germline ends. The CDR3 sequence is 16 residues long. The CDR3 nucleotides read TGTGCCAGCAGCTTAGCGCGTCTCCTGATAATCTACGAGCAGTACTTC. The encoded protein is CASSLARLLIIYEQYF.

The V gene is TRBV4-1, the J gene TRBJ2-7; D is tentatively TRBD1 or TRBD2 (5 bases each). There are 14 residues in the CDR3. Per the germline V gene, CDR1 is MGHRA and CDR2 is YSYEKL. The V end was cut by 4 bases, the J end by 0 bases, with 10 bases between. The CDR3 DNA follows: TGCGCCAGCAGCCTATGGGGGAACTCCTACGAGCAGTACTTC. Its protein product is CASSLWGNSYEQYF.

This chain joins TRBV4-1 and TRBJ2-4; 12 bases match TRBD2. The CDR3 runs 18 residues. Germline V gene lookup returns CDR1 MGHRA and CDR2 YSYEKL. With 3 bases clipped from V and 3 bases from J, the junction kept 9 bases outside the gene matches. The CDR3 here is CASSQINLAGGSKNIQYF. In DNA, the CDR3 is TGCGCCAGCAGCCAGATTAACCTAGCGGGGGGGAGCAAAAACATTCAGTACTTC.

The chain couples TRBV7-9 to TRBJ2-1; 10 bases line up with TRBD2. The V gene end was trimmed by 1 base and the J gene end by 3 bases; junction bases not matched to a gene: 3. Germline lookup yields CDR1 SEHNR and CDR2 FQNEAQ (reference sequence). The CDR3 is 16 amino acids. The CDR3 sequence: CASSLVGTSVYNEQFF. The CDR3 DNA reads TGTGCCAGCAGCTTAGTTGGGACTAGCGTCTACAATGAGCAGTTCTTC.

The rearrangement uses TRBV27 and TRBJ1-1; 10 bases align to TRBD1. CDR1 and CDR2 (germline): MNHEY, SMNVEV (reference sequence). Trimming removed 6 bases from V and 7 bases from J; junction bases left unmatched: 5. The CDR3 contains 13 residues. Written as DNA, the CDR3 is TGTGCCAGCAGATGGACAGGGGGACGTGAAGCTTTCTTT. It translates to CASRWTGGREAFF.

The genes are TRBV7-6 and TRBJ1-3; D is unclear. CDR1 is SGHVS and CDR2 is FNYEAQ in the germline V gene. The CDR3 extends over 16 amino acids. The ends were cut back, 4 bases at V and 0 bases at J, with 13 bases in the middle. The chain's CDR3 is CASSSAGTISGNTIYF. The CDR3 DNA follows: TGTGCCAGCAGCTCGGCAGGTACGATCTCTGGAAACACCATATATTTT.